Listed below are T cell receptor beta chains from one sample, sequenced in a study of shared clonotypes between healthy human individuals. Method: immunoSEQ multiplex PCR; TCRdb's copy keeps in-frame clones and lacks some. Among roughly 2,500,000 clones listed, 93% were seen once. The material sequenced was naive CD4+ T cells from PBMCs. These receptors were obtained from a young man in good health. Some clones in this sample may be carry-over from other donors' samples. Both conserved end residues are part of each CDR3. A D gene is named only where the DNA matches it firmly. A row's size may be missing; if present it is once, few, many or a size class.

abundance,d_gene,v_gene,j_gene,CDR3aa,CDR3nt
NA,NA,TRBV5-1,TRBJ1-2,CASSLGGLYGYTF,TGCGCCAGCAGCTTGGGGGGCCTCTATGGCTACACCTTC
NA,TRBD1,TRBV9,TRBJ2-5,CASSVAGQGASETQYF,TGTGCCAGCAGCGTAGCGGGACAGGGGGCATCAGAGACCCAGTACTTC
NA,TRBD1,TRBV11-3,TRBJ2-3,CASSLGQGKTDTQYF,TGTGCCAGCAGTCTTGGACAGGGTAAAACAGATACGCAGTATTTT
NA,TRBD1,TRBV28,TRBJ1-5,CASSPRDRGRQPQHF,TGTGCCAGCAGCCCCCGGGACAGGGGTCGACAGCCCCAGCATTTT
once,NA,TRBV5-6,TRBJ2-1,CASSPYNRHEQFF,TGTGCCAGCAGCCCATATAACCGGCATGAGCAGTTCTTC
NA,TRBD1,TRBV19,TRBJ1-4,CASRPTGVGEKLFF,TGTGCCAGTAGACCGACAGGGGTGGGAGAAAAACTGTTTTTT
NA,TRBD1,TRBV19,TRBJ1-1,CASSIFPGQGPNTEAFF,TGTGCCAGTAGTATCTTCCCGGGACAGGGACCGAACACTGAAGCTTTCTTT
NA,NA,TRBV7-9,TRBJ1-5,CASSLGRDKGQPQHF,TGTGCCAGCAGCTTAGGCCGAGACAAAGGCCAGCCCCAGCATTTT
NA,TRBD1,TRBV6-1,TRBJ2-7,CASRGTKGQVVWYF,TGTGCCAGCAGGGGAACTAAAGGACAGGTCGTATGGTACTTC
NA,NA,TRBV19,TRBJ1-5,CASGARNQPQHF,TGTGCCAGCGGGGCGCGCAATCAGCCCCAGCATTTT
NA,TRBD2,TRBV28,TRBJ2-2,CASSFAGRGTGELFF,TGTGCCAGCAGTTTTGCAGGGAGGGGCACCGGGGAGCTGTTTTTT
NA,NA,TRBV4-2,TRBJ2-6,CASSQDPTSGANVLTF,TGTGCCAGCAGCCAAGATCCCACCTCTGGGGCCAACGTCCTGACTTTC
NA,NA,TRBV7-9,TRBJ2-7,CASSPRAALYEQYF,TGTGCCAGCAGCCCCCGGGCGGCCCTGTACGAGCAGTACTTC
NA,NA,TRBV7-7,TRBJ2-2,CASSRDHNTGELFF,TGTGCCAGCAGCCGGGACCATAACACCGGGGAGCTGTTTTTT
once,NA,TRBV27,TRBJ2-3,CASSLLNLRSTDTQYF,TGTGCCAGCAGTTTATTGAACCTACGCAGCACAGATACGCAGTATTTT
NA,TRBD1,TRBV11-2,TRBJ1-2,CASSWDRGETFYGYTF,TGTGCCAGCAGCTGGGACAGGGGAGAGACCTTCTATGGCTACACCTTC
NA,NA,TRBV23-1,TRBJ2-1,CASSPQDEQFF,TGCGCCAGCAGTCCCCAAGATGAGCAGTTCTTC
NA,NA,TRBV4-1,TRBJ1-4,CASSHLQGGLFF,TGCGCCAGCAGCCATTTACAGGGAGGACTGTTTTTT
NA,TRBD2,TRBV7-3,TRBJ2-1,CASSKGLAGSDEQFF,TGTGCCAGCAGCAAGGGACTAGCGGGCTCGGATGAGCAGTTCTTC
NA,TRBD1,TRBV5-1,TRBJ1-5,CASSPSGGGQPQHF,TGCGCCAGCAGCCCGTCAGGGGGCGGGCAGCCCCAGCATTTT
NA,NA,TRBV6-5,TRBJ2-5,CASSQGLRPEETQYF,TGTGCCAGCAGTCAGGGACTGCGTCCCGAAGAGACCCAGTACTTC
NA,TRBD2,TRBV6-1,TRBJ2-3,CASSELTSGRATDTQYF,TGTGCCAGCAGTGAATTGACTAGCGGGAGGGCCACAGATACGCAGTATTTT
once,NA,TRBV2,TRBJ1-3,CASSGQSLGSGNTIYF,TGTGCCAGCAGTGGACAGTCCTTGGGCTCTGGAAACACCATATATTTT
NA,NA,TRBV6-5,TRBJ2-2,CASNFRSENTGELFF,TGTGCCAGCAATTTTCGTAGCGAGAACACCGGGGAGCTGTTTTTT
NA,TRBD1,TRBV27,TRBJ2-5,CASSPRTGTQETQYF,TGTGCCAGCAGTCCACGGACAGGGACCCAAGAGACCCAGTACTTC
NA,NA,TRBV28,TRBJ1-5,CASSLPQHNQPQHF,TGTGCCAGCAGCCTACCGCAGCACAATCAGCCCCAGCATTTT
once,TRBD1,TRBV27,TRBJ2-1,CASSLVWGTGGYNEQFF,TGTGCCAGCAGTTTAGTTTGGGGGACAGGGGGATACAATGAGCAGTTCTTC
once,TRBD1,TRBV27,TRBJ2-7,CASSLSTLGQGTYEQYF,TGTGCCAGCAGTTTATCGACCTTGGGACAGGGAACCTACGAGCAGTACTTC
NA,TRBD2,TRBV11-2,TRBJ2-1,CASSLELRAGEGNEQFF,TGTGCCAGCAGCTTAGAATTAAGAGCGGGAGAAGGCAATGAGCAGTTCTTC
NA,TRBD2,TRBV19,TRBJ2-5,CASSPRTSGQETQYF,TGTGCCAGTAGTCCTCGGACTAGCGGACAAGAGACCCAGTACTTC
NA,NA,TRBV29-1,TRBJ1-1,CSAHRRNMMNTEAFF,TGCAGCGCCCACCGCCGAAATATGATGAACACTGAAGCTTTCTTT
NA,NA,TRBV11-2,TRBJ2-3,CASTNENLGTDTQYF,TGTGCCAGCACCAACGAGAATCTTGGCACAGATACGCAGTATTTT
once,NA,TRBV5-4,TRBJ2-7,CASSLGATSRSYEQYF,TGTGCCAGCAGCTTGGGCGCCACTAGCCGCTCCTACGAGCAGTACTTC
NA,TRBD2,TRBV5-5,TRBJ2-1,CASSLSGSLSEQFF,TGTGCCAGCAGCTTGAGCGGGAGTTTAAGTGAGCAGTTCTTC
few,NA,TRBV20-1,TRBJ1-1,CSARNRAEAFF,TGCAGTGCTAGAAATCGTGCTGAAGCTTTCTTT
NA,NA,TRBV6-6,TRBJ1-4,CASSRGTVNEKLFF,TGTGCCAGCAGTAGGGGGACGGTGAATGAAAAACTGTTTTTT
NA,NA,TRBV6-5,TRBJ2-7,CASSRTDSYEQYF,TGTGCCAGCAGTAGGACAGACTCCTACGAGCAGTACTTC
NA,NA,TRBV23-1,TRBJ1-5,CASSQSVAGRRNQPQHF,TGCGCCAGCAGTCAATCCGTGGCAGGGCGTCGAAATCAGCCCCAGCATTTT
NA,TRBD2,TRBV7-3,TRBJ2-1,CASSATSGRGYEQFF,TGTGCCAGCAGCGCCACTAGCGGGAGGGGATATGAGCAGTTCTTC
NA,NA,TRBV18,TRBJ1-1,CASSPGRTEAFF,TGTGCCAGCTCACCAGGACGCACTGAAGCTTTCTTT
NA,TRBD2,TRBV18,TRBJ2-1,CASSQGLPPYNEQFF,TGTGCCAGCTCACAGGGACTACCACCCTACAATGAGCAGTTCTTC
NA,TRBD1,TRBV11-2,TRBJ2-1,CASSVGQSSYNEQFF,TGTGCCAGCAGCGTGGGACAGAGCTCCTACAATGAGCAGTTCTTC
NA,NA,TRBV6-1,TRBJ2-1,CASSVITGQTYEQFF,TGTGCCAGCAGTGTGATTACGGGTCAGACGTATGAGCAGTTCTTC
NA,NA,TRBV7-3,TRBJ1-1,CASSSTGQTEAFF,TGTGCCAGCAGCTCGACGGGACAAACTGAAGCTTTCTTT
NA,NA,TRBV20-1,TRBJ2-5,CSANTGETQYF,TGCAGTGCTAATACCGGGGAGACCCAGTACTTC
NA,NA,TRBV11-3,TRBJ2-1,CASSLRAVSNEQFF,TGTGCCAGCAGCCTCAGGGCAGTATCCAATGAGCAGTTCTTC
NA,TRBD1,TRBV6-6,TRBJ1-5,CASSPQGGGSQPQHF,TGTGCCAGCAGCCCTCAGGGGGGGGGAAGTCAGCCCCAGCATTTT
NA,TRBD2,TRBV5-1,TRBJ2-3,CASSPGLATDTQYF,TGCGCCAGCAGCCCGGGACTAGCGACAGATACGCAGTATTTT
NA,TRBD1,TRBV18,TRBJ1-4,CASSPGGQAREKLFF,TGTGCCAGCTCACCAGGGGGACAGGCTCGCGAAAAACTGTTTTTT
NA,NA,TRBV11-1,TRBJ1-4,CASSSSGGGNEKLFF,TGTGCCAGCAGCTCGTCCGGCGGTGGAAATGAAAAACTGTTTTTT
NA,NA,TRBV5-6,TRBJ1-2,CASSLGGTGTAGYTF,TGTGCCAGCAGCTTGGGGGGGACCGGGACCGCGGGCTACACCTTC
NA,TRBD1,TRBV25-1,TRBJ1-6,CASSGAGTGFNSPLHF,TGTGCCAGCAGTGGCGCCGGGACAGGGTTCAATTCACCCCTCCACTTT
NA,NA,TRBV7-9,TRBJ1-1,CASSLLRSSTEAFF,TGTGCCAGCAGTCTCCTGAGGTCGAGCACTGAAGCTTTCTTT
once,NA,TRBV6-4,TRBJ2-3,CASSDHPGFTTDTQYF,TGTGCCAGCAGTGACCACCCGGGATTCACCACAGATACGCAGTATTTT
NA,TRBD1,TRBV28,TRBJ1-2,CASSPHRGLGYTF,TGTGCCAGCAGCCCCCACAGGGGCTTGGGCTACACCTTC